This TCR beta chain was identified during a study of T cells after yellow fever vaccination. About the research overall: Fractions of limited cellularity were prepared by means of SMART-Seq v4 Ultra Low Input. Points from the study as a whole: Among primary-vaccination clones, most reappeared after the booster, at approximately 97% for CD4 and 88% for CD8. The study found a weaker secondary response that peaked faster, day 5 versus 15.

The CDR3 spans 14 residues. Per germline, CDR1 SGHDT and CDR2 YYEEEE. V was shortened by 1 base and J by 0 bases, with 7 bases between the two germline ends. Universal primer sites and UMIs were introduced during 5'RACE template-switching synthesis of TCR cDNA. TCRdb reanalysed the 5' RACE reads using MiXCR and keeps one entry per CDR3 protein. The sample has approximately 260,000 distinct CDR3 sequences, roughly 5.6% seen once. About this clonotype: Its cognate antigen is unknown.

This chain connects TRBV5-6 to TRBJ1-2; D gene uncertain. The clonotype comes from a man aged 18 to 29 who received the YFV17D yellow fever vaccine. The material was CD4+ T cells sorted from PBMCs, obtained on the day of the yellow fever booster vaccination. The CDR3 region is CASSLSGTNYGYTF. The CDR3 DNA sequence: TGTGCCAGCAGCTTGTCGGGAACTAACTATGGCTACACCTTC. The whole variable domain, filled in from reference TRBV5-6 and TRBJ1-2, reads DAGVTQSPTHLIKTRGQQVTLRCSPKSGHDTVSWYQQALGQGPQFIFQYYEEEERQRGNFPDRFSGHQFPNYSSELNVNALLLGDSALYLCASSLSGTNYGYTFGSGTRLTVV.